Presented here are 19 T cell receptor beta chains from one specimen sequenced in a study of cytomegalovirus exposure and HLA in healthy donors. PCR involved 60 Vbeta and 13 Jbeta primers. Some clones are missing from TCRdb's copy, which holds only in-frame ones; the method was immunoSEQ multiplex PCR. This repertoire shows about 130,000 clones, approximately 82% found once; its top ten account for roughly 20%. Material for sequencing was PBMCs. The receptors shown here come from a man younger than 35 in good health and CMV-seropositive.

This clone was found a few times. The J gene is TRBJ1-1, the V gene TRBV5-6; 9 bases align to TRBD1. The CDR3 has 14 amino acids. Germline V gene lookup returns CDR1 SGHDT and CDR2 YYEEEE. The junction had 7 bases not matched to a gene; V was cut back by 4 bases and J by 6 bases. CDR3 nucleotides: TGTGCCAGCAGCGTTGGGACAGGGTTCGCTGAAGCTTTCTTT. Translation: CASSVGTGFAEAFF. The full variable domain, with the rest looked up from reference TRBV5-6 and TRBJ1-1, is DAGVTQSPTHLIKTRGQQVTLRCSPKSGHDTVSWYQQALGQGPQFIFQYYEEEERQRGNFPDRFSGHQFPNYSSELNVNALLLGDSALYLCASSVGTGFAEAFFGQGTRLTVV.

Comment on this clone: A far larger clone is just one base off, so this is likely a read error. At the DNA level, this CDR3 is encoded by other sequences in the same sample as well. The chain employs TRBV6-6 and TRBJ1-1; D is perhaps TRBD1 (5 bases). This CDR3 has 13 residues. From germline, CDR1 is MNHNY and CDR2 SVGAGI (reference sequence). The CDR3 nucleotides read TGTGCCATCAGTTACTCGGCGGGGCATTGGGCTTTCTTT. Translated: CAISYSAGHWAFF.

CDR3 protein: CASTPGGLSPGELFF. DNA for the CDR3: TGTGCCAGCACCCCCGGCGGCTTGAGTCCCGGGGAGCTGTTTTTT. The gene calls are TRBV28 and TRBJ2-2; the D is unclear. V was cut by 7 bases and J by 6 bases, with 18 bases left in between. CDR1 is MDHEN, CDR2 SYDVKM, per germline. This CDR3 contains 15 residues.

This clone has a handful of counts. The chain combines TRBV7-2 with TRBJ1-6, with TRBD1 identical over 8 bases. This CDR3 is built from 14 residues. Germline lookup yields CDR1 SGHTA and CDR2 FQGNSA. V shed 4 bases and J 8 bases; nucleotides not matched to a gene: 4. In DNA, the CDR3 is TGTGCCAGCAGCTCAGACAGGGGTTATTCACCCCTCCACTTT. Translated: CASSSDRGYSPLHF.

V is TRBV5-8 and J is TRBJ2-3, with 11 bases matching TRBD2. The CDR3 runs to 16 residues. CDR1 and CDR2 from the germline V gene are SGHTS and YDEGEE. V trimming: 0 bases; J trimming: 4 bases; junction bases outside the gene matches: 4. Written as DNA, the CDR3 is TGTGCCAGCAGCTTGGCGGCTAGCGGGGGGTCAGATACGCAGTATTTT. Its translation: CASSLAASGGSDTQYF.

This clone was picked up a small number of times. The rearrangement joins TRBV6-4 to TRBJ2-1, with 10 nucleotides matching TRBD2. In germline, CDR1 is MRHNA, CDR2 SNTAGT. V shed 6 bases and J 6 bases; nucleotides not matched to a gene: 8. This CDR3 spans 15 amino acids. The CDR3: CASSPLAGAGNEQFF. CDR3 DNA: TGTGCCAGCAGCCCCCTAGCGGGGGCCGGCAATGAGCAGTTCTTC.

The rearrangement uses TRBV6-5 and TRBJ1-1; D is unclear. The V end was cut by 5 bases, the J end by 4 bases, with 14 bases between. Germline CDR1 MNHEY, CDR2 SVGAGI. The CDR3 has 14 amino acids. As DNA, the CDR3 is TGTGCCAGCAGTGACCGTACCACGGGCACTGAAGCTTTCTTT. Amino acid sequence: CASSDRTTGTEAFF.

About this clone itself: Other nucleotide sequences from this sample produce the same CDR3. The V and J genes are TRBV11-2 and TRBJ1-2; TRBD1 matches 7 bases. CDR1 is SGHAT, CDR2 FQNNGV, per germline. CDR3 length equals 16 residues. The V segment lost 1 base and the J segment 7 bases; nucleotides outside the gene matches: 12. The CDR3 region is CASSLAPDRLLSGYTF. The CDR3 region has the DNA TGTGCCAGCAGCTTAGCCCCGGACAGGTTACTTAGTGGCTACACCTTC.

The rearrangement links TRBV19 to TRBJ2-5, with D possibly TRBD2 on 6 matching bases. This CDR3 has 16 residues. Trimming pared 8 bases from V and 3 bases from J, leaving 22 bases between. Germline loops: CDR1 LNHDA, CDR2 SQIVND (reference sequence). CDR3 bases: TGTGCCAGTTCCCCCGGAGCTAGCGTAGGCAAAGAGACCCAGTACTTC. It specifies CASSPGASVGKETQYF.

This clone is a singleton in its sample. The CDR3 spells CASSKEQTGGGVGPDTQYF. Written as DNA, the CDR3 is TGTGCCAGCAGCAAGGAACAGACAGGGGGCGGGGTAGGGCCAGATACGCAGTATTTT. The chain has TRBV21-1 and TRBJ2-3; the D call TRBD1 from the table was never checked on the DNA. TRBV21-1 is listed as a pseudogene. The CDR3 contains 19 residues.

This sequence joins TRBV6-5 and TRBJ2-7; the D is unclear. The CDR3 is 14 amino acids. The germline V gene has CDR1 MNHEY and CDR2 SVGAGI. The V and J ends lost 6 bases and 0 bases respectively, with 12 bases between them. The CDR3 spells CASSANPSSYEQYF. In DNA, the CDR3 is TGTGCCAGCAGCGCTAATCCGAGCTCCTACGAGCAGTACTTC.

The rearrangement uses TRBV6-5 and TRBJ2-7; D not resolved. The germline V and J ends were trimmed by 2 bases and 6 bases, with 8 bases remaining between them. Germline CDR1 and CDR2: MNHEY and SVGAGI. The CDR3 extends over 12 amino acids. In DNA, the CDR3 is TGTGCCAGCAGTTACGATGGCGGCGAGCAGTACTTC. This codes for CASSYDGGEQYF.

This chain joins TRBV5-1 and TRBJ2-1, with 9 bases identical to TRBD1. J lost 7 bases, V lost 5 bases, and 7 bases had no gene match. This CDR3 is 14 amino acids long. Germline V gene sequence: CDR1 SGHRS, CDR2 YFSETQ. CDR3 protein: CASSSGQGSNEQFF. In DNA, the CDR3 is TGCGCCAGCAGTTCCGGACAGGGGTCGAATGAGCAGTTCTTC.

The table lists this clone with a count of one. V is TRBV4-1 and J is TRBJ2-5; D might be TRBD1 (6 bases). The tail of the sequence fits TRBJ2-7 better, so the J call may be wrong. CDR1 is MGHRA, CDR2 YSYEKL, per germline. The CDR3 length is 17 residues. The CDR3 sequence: CASSAEGQGLQSYEQYF. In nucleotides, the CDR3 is TGCGCCAGCAGCGCAGAGGGGCAGGGGCTACAATCCTACGAGCAGTACTTC.

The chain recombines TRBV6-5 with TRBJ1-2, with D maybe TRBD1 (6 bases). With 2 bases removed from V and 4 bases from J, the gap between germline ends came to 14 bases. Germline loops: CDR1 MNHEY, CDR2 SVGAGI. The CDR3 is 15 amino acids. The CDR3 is CASSYRTTGLYGYTF. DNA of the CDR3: TGTGCCAGCAGTTACAGAACCACAGGGCTCTATGGCTACACCTTC.

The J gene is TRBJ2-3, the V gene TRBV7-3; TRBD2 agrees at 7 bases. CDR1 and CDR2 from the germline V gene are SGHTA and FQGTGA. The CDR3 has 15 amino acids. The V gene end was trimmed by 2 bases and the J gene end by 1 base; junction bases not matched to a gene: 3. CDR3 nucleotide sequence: TGTGCCAGCAGCTTAGACGGACTAGGCACAGATACGCAGTATTTT. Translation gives CASSLDGLGTDTQYF.

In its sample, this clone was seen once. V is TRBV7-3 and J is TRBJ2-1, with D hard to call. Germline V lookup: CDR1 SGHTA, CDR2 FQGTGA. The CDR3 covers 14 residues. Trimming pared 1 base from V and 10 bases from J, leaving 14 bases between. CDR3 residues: CASSLSLAENEQFF. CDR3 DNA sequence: TGTGCCAGCAGCTTAAGTCTGGCCGAAAACGAGCAGTTCTTC.

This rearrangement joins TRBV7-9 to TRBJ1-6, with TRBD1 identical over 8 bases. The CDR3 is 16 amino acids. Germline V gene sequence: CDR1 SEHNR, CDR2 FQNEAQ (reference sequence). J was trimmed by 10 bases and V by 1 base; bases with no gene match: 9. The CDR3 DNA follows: TGTGCCAGCAGCTTAGGCCGAGGGACAGGTGGATCACCCCTCCACTTT. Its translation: CASSLGRGTGGSPLHF.

The CDR3 loop is CASSLDSGQGAGEQFF. CDR3 sequence (DNA): TGTGCCAGCAGCTTAGATTCGGGGCAGGGGGCGGGGGAGCAGTTCTTC. The V gene is TRBV7-9, the J gene TRBJ2-1; TRBD1 agrees at 8 bases. In germline, CDR1 is SEHNR, CDR2 FQNEAQ (reference sequence). The CDR3 is 16 residues long. The ends lost 1 base at V and 10 bases at J; junction bases unmatched: 12.